Shown below are 5 T cell receptor beta chains from a single sample sequenced in a study of identifying expanded T cells in peripheral blood. Generated by immunoSEQ multiplex PCR, the TCRdb table keeps only in-frame clones and is missing some. The repertoire holds around 82,000 clones, with about 83% as singletons. The source material was blood. These receptors came from a person aged 18 to 70 in good health.

Worth noting for this clone: One junction end disagrees with the germline gene, perhaps due to a read error. The chain has TRBV7-7 and TRBJ2-5, with D perhaps TRBD1 (5 bases). This CDR3 comprises 13 residues. Germline CDR1 SSHAT, CDR2 FNYEAQ (reference sequence). The CDR3 reads CASSPNRQETQYF. CDR3 nucleotide sequence: TGTGCTAGCAGCCCGAACAGGCAAGAGACCCAGTACTTC. The full variable domain, with the rest looked up from reference TRBV7-7 and TRBJ2-5, is GAGVSQSPRYKVTKRGQDVTLRCDPISSHATLYWYQQALGQGPEFLTYFNYEAQPDKSGLPSDRFSAERPEGSISTLTIQRTEQRDSAMYRCASSPNRQETQYFGPGTRLLVL.

The rearrangement links TRBV5-4 to TRBJ2-1; D ambiguous. Trimming left V 4 bases short and J 1 base short, with 12 bases between. Germline V gives CDR1 SGHNT, CDR2 YYREEE (reference sequence). There are 15 residues in the CDR3. CDR3 sequence reads: CASSRDTWSYNEQFF. The CDR3 DNA sequence: TGTGCCAGCAGCCGAGACACTTGGTCCTACAATGAGCAGTTCTTC. The full variable domain, in which reference TRBV5-4 and TRBJ2-1 provide the parts outside the CDR3, is ETGVTQSPTHLIKTRGQQVTLRCSSQSGHNTVSWYQQALGQGPQFIFQYYREEENGRGNFPPRFSGLQFPNYSSELNVNALELDDSALYLCASSRDTWSYNEQFFGPGTRLTVL.

A few counts support this clone. CDR3 DNA: TGTGCCAGTATTCAAAGGGTCAGGCTTGGGTATGGCTACACCTTC. Protein product: CASIQRVRLGYGYTF. The V and J genes are TRBV19 and TRBJ1-2, with D unclear. Germline CDR1 is LNHDA and CDR2 is SQIVND (reference sequence). Trimming cost V 7 bases and J 5 bases, with 20 bases left between them. The CDR3 length is 15 residues.

The chain employs TRBV6-5 and TRBJ2-7; a weak D match, TRBD1 (6 bases). In germline, CDR1 is MNHEY, CDR2 SVGAGI. This CDR3 contains 13 residues. Trimming took off 6 bases at V and 2 bases at J, with 11 bases between the two ends. CDR3 coding DNA: TGTGCCAGCAGCCCGGACAGTACCTACGAGCAGTACTTC. This gives the protein CASSPDSTYEQYF.

This rearrangement joins TRBV5-6 to TRBJ2-2; TRBD1 matches at 9 bases. Germline V lookup: CDR1 SGHDT, CDR2 YYEEEE. The CDR3 is 16 amino acids. Losses at the gene ends were 4 bases for V and 3 bases for J; bases not matched to a gene: 7. CDR3 nucleotide sequence: TGTGCCAGCAGCCCGGGGACAGGGTGGGACACCGGGGAGCTGTTTTTT. This gives the protein CASSPGTGWDTGELFF.